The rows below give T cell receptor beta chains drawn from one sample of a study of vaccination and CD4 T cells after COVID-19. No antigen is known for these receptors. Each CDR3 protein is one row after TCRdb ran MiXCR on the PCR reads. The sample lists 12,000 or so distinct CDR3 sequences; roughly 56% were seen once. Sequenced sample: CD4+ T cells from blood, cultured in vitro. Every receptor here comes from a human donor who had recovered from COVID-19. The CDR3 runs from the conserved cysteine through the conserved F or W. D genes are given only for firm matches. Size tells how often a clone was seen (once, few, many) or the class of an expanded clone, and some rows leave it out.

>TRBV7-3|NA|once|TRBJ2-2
CASSSDGGGTGELFF
TGTGCCAGCAGCTCAGACGGGGGAGGAACCGGGGAGCTGTTTTTT
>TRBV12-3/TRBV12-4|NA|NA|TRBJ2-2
CASSLWQVNTGELFF
TGTGCCAGCAGTTTATGGCAGGTGAACACCGGGGAGCTGTTTTTT
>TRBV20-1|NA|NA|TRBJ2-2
CSASSGQGYTGELFF
TGCAGTGCTAGCTCAGGCCAGGGGTACACCGGGGAGCTGTTTTTT
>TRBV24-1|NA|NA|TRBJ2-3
CATSAAISTDTQYF
TGTGCCACCAGTGCGGCGATAAGCACAGATACGCAGTATTTT
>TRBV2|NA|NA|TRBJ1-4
CASSEDSYREKLFF
TGTGCCAGCAGTGAGGACAGTTATCGCGAAAAACTGTTTTTT
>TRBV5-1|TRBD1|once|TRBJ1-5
CASSLGQGGGNQPQHF
TGCGCCAGCAGCTTGGGACAGGGGGGAGGCAATCAGCCCCAGCATTTT
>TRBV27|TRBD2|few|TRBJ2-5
CASSSLAGVETQYF
TGTGCCAGCAGTTCGCTAGCGGGAGTAGAGACCCAGTACTTC
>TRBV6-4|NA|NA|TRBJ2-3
CASSPGRDTDTQYF
TGTGCCAGCAGCCCCGGACGGGACACAGATACGCAGTATTTT
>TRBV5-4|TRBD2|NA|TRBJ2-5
CASSPSGRGETQYF
TGTGCCAGCAGCCCTAGCGGGAGGGGGGAGACCCAGTACTTC
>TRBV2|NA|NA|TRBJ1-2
CASSEVLRGNYGYTF
TGTGCCAGCAGTGAAGTTCTGAGGGGGAACTATGGCTACACCTTC
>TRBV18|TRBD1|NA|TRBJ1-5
CASSQDRGWQPQHF
TGTGCCAGCTCCCAAGACAGGGGGTGGCAGCCCCAGCATTTT
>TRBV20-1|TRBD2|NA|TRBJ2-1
CSARDPTSGRDEQFF
TGCAGTGCTAGAGATCCCACTAGCGGGAGAGATGAGCAGTTCTTC
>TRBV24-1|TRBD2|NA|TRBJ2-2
CATSDLTSGLNTGELFF
TGTGCCACCAGTGATTTGACTAGCGGACTAAACACCGGGGAGCTGTTTTTT
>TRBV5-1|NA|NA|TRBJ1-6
CASSLARDSPLHF
TGCGCCAGCAGCTTGGCAAGGGATTCACCCCTCCACTTT
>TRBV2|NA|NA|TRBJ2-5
CASRESLETQYF
TGTGCCAGCAGGGAGAGCCTAGAAACCCAGTACTTC
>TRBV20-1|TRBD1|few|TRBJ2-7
CSARYRGAYEQYF
TGCAGTGCTAGATACAGGGGTGCCTACGAGCAGTACTTC
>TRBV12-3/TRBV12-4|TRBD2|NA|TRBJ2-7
CASSLSGRKFEQYF
TGTGCCAGCAGTCTCAGCGGGAGAAAATTCGAGCAGTACTTC
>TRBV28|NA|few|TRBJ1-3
CASSLTAGNTIYF
TGTGCCAGCAGTTTGACAGCTGGAAACACCATATATTTT
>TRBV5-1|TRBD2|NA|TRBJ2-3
CASSSGTSGAPDTQYF
TGCGCCAGCAGCTCCGGGACTAGCGGGGCTCCAGATACGCAGTATTTT
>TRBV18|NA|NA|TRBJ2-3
CASSPTDTQYF
TGTGCCAGCTCACCAACAGATACGCAGTATTTT
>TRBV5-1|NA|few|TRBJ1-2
CASSPEGVANYGYTF
TGCGCCAGCAGCCCCGAGGGCGTAGCTAACTATGGCTACACCTTC
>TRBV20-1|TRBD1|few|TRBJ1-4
CSARPVRQGGEKLFF
TGCAGTGCTAGACCCGTTCGACAGGGAGGTGAAAAACTGTTTTTT
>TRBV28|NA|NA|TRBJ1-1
CAIGTVGLGNTEAFF
TGTGCCATAGGAACCGTGGGGTTGGGGAACACTGAAGCTTTCTTT
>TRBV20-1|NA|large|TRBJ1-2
CSANMGANYGYTF
TGCAGTGCTAATATGGGAGCTAACTATGGCTACACCTTC
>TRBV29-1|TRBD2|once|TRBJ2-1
CSVLLAGGYNEQFF
TGCAGCGTGTTACTAGCGGGAGGGTACAATGAGCAGTTCTTC
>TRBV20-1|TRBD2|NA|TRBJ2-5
CSAYHFGGRALGETQYF
TGCAGTGCTTACCATTTTGGCGGGAGGGCCCTCGGGGAGACCCAGTACTTC
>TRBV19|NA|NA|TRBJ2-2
CASSYRTNTGELFF
TGTGCCAGTAGTTACAGGACCAACACCGGGGAGCTGTTTTTT
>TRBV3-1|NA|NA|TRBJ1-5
CASSQGSNQPQHF
TGTGCCAGCAGCCAAGGGAGTAATCAGCCCCAGCATTTT
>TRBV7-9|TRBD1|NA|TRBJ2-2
CASSDLQGVTGELFF
TGTGCCAGCAGCGACCTACAGGGGGTCACCGGGGAGCTGTTTTTT
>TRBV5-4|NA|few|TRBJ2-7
CASSLEAGTHEQYF
TGTGCCAGCAGCTTGGAGGCCGGGACGCACGAGCAGTACTTC
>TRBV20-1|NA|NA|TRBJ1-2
CSASIWAYGYTF
TGCAGTGCTAGTATCTGGGCTTATGGCTACACCTTC
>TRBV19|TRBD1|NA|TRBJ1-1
CASSILQGLGTEAFF
TGTGCCAGTAGTATCCTACAGGGGTTGGGCACTGAAGCTTTCTTT
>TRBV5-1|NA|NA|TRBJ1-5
CASSPDSDQPQHF
TGCGCCAGCAGCCCAGACAGTGATCAGCCCCAGCATTTT
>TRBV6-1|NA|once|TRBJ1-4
CASSEAGGAEEKLFF
TGTGCCAGCAGTGAAGCGGGGGGCGCAGAGGAAAAACTGTTTTTT
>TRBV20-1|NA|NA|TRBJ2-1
CSAARLVYYNEQFF
TGCAGTGCCGCCAGACTAGTGTACTACAATGAGCAGTTCTTC
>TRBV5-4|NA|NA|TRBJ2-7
CASSFGGYSYEQYF
TGTGCCAGCAGCTTCGGAGGGTACTCCTACGAGCAGTACTTC
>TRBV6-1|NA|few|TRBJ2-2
CASSPGGGDTGELFF
TGTGCCAGCAGTCCCGGCGGAGGGGACACCGGGGAGCTGTTTTTT
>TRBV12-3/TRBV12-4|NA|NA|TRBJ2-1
CASTTEGEQFF
TGTGCCAGCACCACCGAAGGGGAGCAGTTCTTC
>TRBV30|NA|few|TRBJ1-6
CAWSHAENSPLHF
TGTGCCTGGAGTCACGCGGAAAATTCACCCCTCCACTTT
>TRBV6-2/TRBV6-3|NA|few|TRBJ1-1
CASIILEVQAFF
TGTGCCAGCATTATACTAGAGGTCCAAGCTTTCTTT
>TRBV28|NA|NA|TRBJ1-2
CASSRTTRYGYTF
TGTGCCAGCAGTCGCACCACCCGCTATGGCTACACCTTC
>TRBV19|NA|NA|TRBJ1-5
CATTRSRNYNQPQHF
TGTGCCACTACCCGCTCCAGGAATTACAATCAGCCCCAGCATTTT
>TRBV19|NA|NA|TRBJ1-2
CASSITRFGYTF
TGTGCCAGTAGTATCACCAGATTCGGCTACACCTTC
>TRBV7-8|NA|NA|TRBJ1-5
CASSSQNQPQHF
TGTGCCAGCAGCTCCCAGAATCAGCCCCAGCATTTT
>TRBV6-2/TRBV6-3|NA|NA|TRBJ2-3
CASGGRAESLDTQYF
TGTGCCAGCGGCGGTCGGGCGGAAAGTCTAGATACGCAGTATTTT
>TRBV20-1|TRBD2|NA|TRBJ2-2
CSAVAGVTGELFF
TGCAGTGCCGTGGCGGGGGTCACCGGGGAGCTGTTTTTT
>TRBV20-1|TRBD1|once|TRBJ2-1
CSARAQTGGNEQFF
TGCAGTGCTAGAGCTCAGACAGGGGGCAATGAGCAGTTCTTC
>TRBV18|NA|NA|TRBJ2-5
CASSTSPQETQYF
TGTGCCAGCTCAACATCACCCCAAGAGACCCAGTACTTC
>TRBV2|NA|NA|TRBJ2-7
CASRRSPGFEQYF
TGTGCCAGCCGGCGTAGCCCTGGGTTCGAGCAGTACTTC
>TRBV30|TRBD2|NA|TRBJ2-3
CAWTIPPPGAGGGRTQYF
TGTGCCTGGACTATCCCCCCCCCGGGCGCGGGAGGTGGGCGAACGCAGTATTTT
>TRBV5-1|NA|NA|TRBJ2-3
CASSPQGGLRTDTQYF
TGCGCCAGCAGCCCCCAGGGTGGTCTACGCACAGATACGCAGTATTTT
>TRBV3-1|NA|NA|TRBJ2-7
CASSRSGSSHEQYF
TGTGCCAGCAGCCGATCAGGGAGTTCACACGAGCAGTACTTC
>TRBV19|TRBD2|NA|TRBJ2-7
CASSRTSGSLGEQYF
TGTGCCAGTAGTAGGACTAGCGGGAGTTTAGGAGAGCAGTACTTC
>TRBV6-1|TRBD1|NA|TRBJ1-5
CASSPDRGRNQPQHF
TGTGCCAGCAGTCCGGACAGGGGCCGCAATCAGCCCCAGCATTTT
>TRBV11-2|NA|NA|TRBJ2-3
CASSSRGKTDTQYF
TGTGCCAGCAGCTCAAGGGGCAAGACAGATACGCAGTATTTT
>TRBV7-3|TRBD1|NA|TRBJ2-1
CASSLADRASYNEQFF
TGTGCCAGCAGCCTCGCGGACAGGGCCTCCTACAATGAGCAGTTCTTC
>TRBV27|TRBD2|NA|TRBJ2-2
CASSLWGTSGGNTGELFF
TGTGCCAGCAGTTTATGGGGGACTAGCGGAGGGAACACCGGGGAGCTGTTTTTT
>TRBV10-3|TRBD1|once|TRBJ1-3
CAISSGTGGSSGNTIYF
TGTGCCATCAGTTCCGGAACAGGGGGCAGCTCTGGAAACACCATATATTTT
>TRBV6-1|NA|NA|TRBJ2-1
CVSRTMIARSYNEQFF
TGTGTCAGCAGGACCATGATAGCGCGCTCCTACAATGAGCAGTTCTTC